This T cell receptor (beta chain) was profiled in a study of metastatic and nonmetastatic thyroid tumors (dated by TCRdb to between 2020 and 2021). Study-wide context: Repertoires from peripheral blood and from tumor or nodule tissue samples of malignant and benign thyroid patients were compared.

In its sample, this clone was seen a few times. It has no known antigen specificity. Per-base qualities were not stored, and no clone one base away is much larger. Broad study findings and their caveats: In both blood and tumor samples, malignant tumors were reported to have significantly higher TCR beta diversity than benign nodules.

The germline V gene specifies MNHEY as CDR1 and SVGEGT as CDR2. A distance of 13 bases separates the germline ends of V and J, which lose 5 bases and 5 bases respectively. The CDR3, cysteine through phenylalanine, is 14 amino acids long. Here the CDR3 DNA is all that survives: 42 bases in frame from base 1. The library relied on PCR. TCRdb shows the sequencer as Illumina HiSeq 4000. The TCR beta-chain CDR3 region of each patient was profiled by high-throughput sequencing. Regarding the original processing steps: CDR3 differences across clinicopathological groups were used to build a classifier for discriminating distant-metastatic papillary thyroid cancer patients. To measure repertoire diversity the researchers used the Shannon index, while the Morisita-Horn index served to gauge how similar the tumor and blood repertoires were. Using fastp at Q25 and MiXCR, TCRdb reprocessed the public reads and kept productive beta chains. The V and J calls here are based on TCRdb, not the publication. Recorded for this sample are 15,000 to 20,000 clones; 25% to 35% of them occurred a single time. The ten largest clones capture about 13% of the sample.

Before undergoing thyroid surgery, none of the patients had been given any kind of treatment. The study retrospectively analysed patient clinical samples collected from the early 2010s to the late 2010s using T-cell receptor beta sequencing. The sample taken for sequencing was tumor tissue. The source of this sequence is a female donor with papillary thyroid cancer or a benign thyroid nodule (not recorded which). Some clones in this sample may be carry-over from other donors' samples. Recombination connected TRBV6-2 or TRBV6-3 to TRBJ1-5, with the identity of the D gene unclear. The sequenced DNA is TGTGCCAGCAGTCGCACGGACTGGGATCAGCCCCAGCATTTT. Translated, it gives CASSRTDWDQPQHF.